This T cell receptor (beta chain) was captured by sequencing in a study of blood T cell repertoires in COVID-19. In the authors' workflow: Cell counts per sample came from amplifying reference gene primers. Generated by immunoSEQ multiplex PCR, the TCRdb table keeps only in-frame clones and is missing some. V, J and clone size are taken as reported in that table, and D and trimming were inferred from the DNA itself. The sample lists more than 100,000 clones; roughly 75% were seen once. A remark on this clone: This sample includes further DNA sequences coding for the same CDR3.

Germline V gene lookup returns CDR1 SGHRS and CDR2 YFSETQ. Trimming cost V 0 bases and J 0 bases, with 16 bases left between them. The CDR3 covers 17 residues. The chain couples TRBV5-1 to TRBJ2-7; tentative D call: TRBD2 (7 bases). The source is a man aged 60 to 75 with active or convalescent COVID-19. The sequenced sample consisted of peripheral blood. CDR3 sequence: CASSLGEGDLGSYEQYF. Here the CDR3 DNA reads TGCGCCAGCAGCTTGGGGGAGGGGGACCTGGGCTCCTACGAGCAGTACTTC. Full variable domain (remainder filled in from reference TRBV5-1 and TRBJ2-7): KAGVTQTPRYLIKTRGQQVTLSCSPISGHRSVSWYQQTPGQGLQFLFEYFSETQRNKGNFPGRFSGRQFSNSRSEMNVSTLELGDSALYLCASSLGEGDLGSYEQYFGPGTRLTVT.